This T cell receptor (beta chain) was sequenced in a study of T cell changes during pregnancy in multiple sclerosis. Sequencing used immunoSEQ multiplex PCR; TCRdb keeps in-frame clones, though not all of them. The sample gives about 70,000 clones, 85% to 95% of which show up once; around 2.9% is in the top ten. V dropped 6 bases and J dropped 3 bases, with 12 bases sitting between them. The CDR3 has 15 residues. Germline V gives CDR1 LNHDA, CDR2 SQIVND (reference sequence). This material consisted of CD8+ T cells from peripheral blood mononuclear cells, taken in the third trimester of pregnancy. The source is a female donor in good health, enrolled as a control in a pregnancy study. V usage is TRBV19 and J usage is TRBJ1-6, with D unclear. The CDR3: CASSNQDFYNSPLHF. The CDR3 nucleotides read TGTGCCAGTAGCAACCAGGATTTCTATAATTCACCCCTCCACTTT. Combining the CDR3 with reference TRBV19 and TRBJ1-6 gives the whole variable domain DGGITQSPKYLFRKEGQNVTLSCEQNLNHDAMYWYRQDPGQGLRLIYYSQIVNDFQKGDIAEGYSVSREKKESFPLTVTSAQKNPTAFYLCASSNQDFYNSPLHFGNGTRLTVT.